Given below is one T cell receptor beta chain in context. As yet, its antigen is unknown. Per the germline V gene, CDR1 is MNHEY and CDR2 is SMNVEV (reference sequence). The CDR3 is made up of 13 amino acids. V lost 5 bases to trimming and J lost 9 bases; unmatched junction nucleotides: 8. This record belongs to a study of CD8+ T cells in alopecia areata. Study summary: Treatment ran 6 to 18 months, with 6 months of follow-up afterward.

Study observations and caveats: Mice gave a clearer picture of TCR sharing than patients did, possibly for HLA-related reasons. Researchers report lesional scalp, most notably alopecia totalis/universalis, outstripped normal scalp in clonality.

Investigators isolated RNA and reverse transcribed it into cDNA to act as the sequencing template. TCRdb's table, derived via immunoSEQ multiplex PCR, lists solely in-frame clones and lacks some. The repertoire holds about 69,000 clones, roughly 60% seen once, with approximately 15% in the top ten. The sample here was CD8+ T cells sorted from blood, taken at week 0. The chain uses TRBV27 and TRBJ2-5; 8 bases fit TRBD2. The sequence came from a human donor with alopecia areata. This CDR3 reads CASSGGTSLSQYF. CDR3 in DNA: TGTGCCAGCAGTGGCGGGACTAGTTTATCCCAGTACTTC.